This TCR beta chain was sequenced for a study of T cell changes during pregnancy in multiple sclerosis. The assay was immunoSEQ multiplex PCR, and TCRdb's table has in-frame clones only and misses some. The sample holds tens of thousands of clones; approximately 91% are singletons and the top ten take approximately 4.4%. Per the germline V gene, CDR1 is LGHNA and CDR2 is YNFKEQ. The CDR3 covers 16 residues. Germline trimming cut 3 bases from V and 1 base from J; bases unmatched to any gene: 2. This sequence originates from a female donor in good health, enrolled as a control in a pregnancy study. The material was peripheral blood, obtained in the second trimester of pregnancy. The chain links TRBV4-2 to TRBJ2-3; TRBD1 matches 12 bases. CDR3 sequence reads: CASSQGTGGGTDTQYF. CDR3 DNA sequence: TGTGCCAGCAGCCAGGGGACAGGGGGCGGCACAGATACGCAGTATTTT.